One and the same sample provided the 8 T cell receptor beta chains below, sequenced in a study of Graves' ophthalmopathy and Graves' hyperthyroidism. TCR beta CDR3 regions were amplified from RNA transcripts. Amplification began with first-round RT-PCR using HTBI primers, then second-round multiplex PCR was performed. A single record per CDR3 protein comes from TCRdb applying MiXCR to the multiplex PCR reads. The sample lists roughly 13,000 distinct CDR3 sequences; around 50% were seen once. The material sequenced was peripheral blood. The receptors were gathered from a woman in her 30s with Graves' ophthalmopathy.

This sequence joins TRBV20-1 and TRBJ1-1; a weak D match, TRBD1 (6 bases). The germline V gene has CDR1 DFQATT and CDR2 SNEGSKA (reference sequence). The CDR3 extends over 12 amino acids. The chain's CDR3 is CGGGSPRTEAFF. CDR3 sequence (DNA): TGCGGGGGGGGCTCACCGAGGACTGAAGCTTTCTTT.

For the CDR3, the DNA is TGTGCCAGTAGTAACTCGAAACAGGGGTCAGGCAATGAGCAGTTCTTC. As protein: CASSNSKQGSGNEQFF. The chain uses TRBV19 and TRBJ2-1; 7 nucleotides line up with TRBD1. The CDR3 runs to 16 residues. The trim removed 4 bases at V and 6 bases at J, leaving 12 bases unmatched. Germline V lookup: CDR1 LNHDA, CDR2 SQIVND (reference sequence).

This clonotype came up once. Its ends do not fully match the called genes, so a read error is possible. The rearrangement joins TRBV5-1 to TRBJ2-3; D assignment may be TRBD1 or TRBD2 (5 bases each). CDR1 and CDR2 (germline): SGHRS, YFSETQ. The CDR3 loop spans 16 amino acids. CDR3 sequence: CASSPTGTLGPDTQYF. CDR3 nucleotide sequence: TGCGCAAGCAGTCCTACCGGGACCCTAGGGCCAGATACGCAGTATTTT.

In its sample, this clonotype was seen a few times. The rearrangement uses TRBV20-1 and TRBJ1-1; TRBD1 matches 7 bases. This CDR3 region has 11 residues. Germline CDR1 reads DFQATT; CDR2 reads SNEGSKA (reference sequence). V was pared by 3 bases and J by 8 bases, with 3 bases of the junction left unmatched. The CDR3 bases are TGCAGTGCTAGGCACAGGGGCGAAGCTTTCTTT. Translating it yields CSARHRGEAFF.

This clonotype was seen only a few times. The chain is built from TRBV20-1 and TRBJ1-1, with a weak D call TRBD1 (5 bases). Trimming removed 5 bases from V and 0 bases from J, with 13 bases in between. Germline V gene data show CDR1 as DFQATT and CDR2 as SNEGSKA (reference sequence). The CDR3 is made up of 14 amino acids. The CDR3 DNA follows: TGCAGTGCTCCCGGGGCGCCCCTGAACACTGAAGCTTTCTTT. Its protein product is CSAPGAPLNTEAFF.

CDR3: CSARESGLAGGGEQFF. For the CDR3, the DNA is TGCAGTGCTAGAGAGTCTGGCCTAGCGGGAGGGGGTGAGCAGTTCTTC. V is TRBV20-1 and J is TRBJ2-1, with TRBD2 identical over 12 bases. The CDR3 totals 16 residues. With V trimmed by 0 bases and J by 9 bases, 9 bases remained unmatched. Germline V gene data show CDR1 as DFQATT and CDR2 as SNEGSKA (reference sequence).

This clonotype has ten or more counts. The V call is TRBV20-1, the J call TRBJ1-3; no clear D gene. This CDR3 contains 13 residues. Looked up from germline, CDR1 is DFQATT and CDR2 is SNEGSKA (reference sequence). V was cut by 1 base and J by 2 bases, with 6 bases left in between. The CDR3 DNA sequence: TGCAGTGCTAGAGGCGCACCTGGAAACACCATATATTTT. It is translated as CSARGAPGNTIYF.

This chain joins TRBV20-1 and TRBJ2-7, with TRBD2 matching 11 bases. J lost 9 bases, V lost 3 bases, and 7 bases had no gene match. Germline V CDR1 and CDR2: DFQATT, SNEGSKA (reference sequence). The CDR3 covers 13 residues. Written as DNA, the CDR3 is TGCAGTGCTAGTATTAGCGGGAGGGTCGGGCAGTACTTC. Its translation is CSASISGRVGQYF.